This section outlines one T cell receptor beta chain sequence together with its context. The antigen is undetermined. Germline lookup yields CDR1 DFQATT and CDR2 SNEGSKA (reference sequence). The CDR3 loop spans 16 amino acids. Trimming removed 4 bases at V and 2 bases at J, with 18 bases between. Prepared TCR beta cDNA libraries contained unique molecular identifiers. MiXCR, applied by TCRdb to the PCR reads, yields one record per CDR3 protein. Among hundreds of thousands of distinct CDR3 sequences listed, about 39% were seen once. This sample is drawn from a study of post-analysis software for immune sequencing data. Whole-study results and caveats: Comparison of patients with controls showed 4 to 6 TRBV segments more frequent in patients, TRBV5-6, TRBV5-1 and TRBV20-1 among them. Those samples that were prepared in the same batch co-clustered strongly by F measure. Multiple sclerosis was associated with a significant reduction in normalized Chao1 diversity relative to controls.

The receptor was isolated from a girl aged 2 to 10 with multiple sclerosis. The genes are TRBV20-1 and TRBJ2-1; a possible D gene is TRBD1 (6 bases). The specimen was blood. The CDR3 bases are TGCAGTGCTAAGCCCTATCTAGGGGGACCCTACAATGAGCAGTTCTTC. It codes for CSAKPYLGGPYNEQFF.